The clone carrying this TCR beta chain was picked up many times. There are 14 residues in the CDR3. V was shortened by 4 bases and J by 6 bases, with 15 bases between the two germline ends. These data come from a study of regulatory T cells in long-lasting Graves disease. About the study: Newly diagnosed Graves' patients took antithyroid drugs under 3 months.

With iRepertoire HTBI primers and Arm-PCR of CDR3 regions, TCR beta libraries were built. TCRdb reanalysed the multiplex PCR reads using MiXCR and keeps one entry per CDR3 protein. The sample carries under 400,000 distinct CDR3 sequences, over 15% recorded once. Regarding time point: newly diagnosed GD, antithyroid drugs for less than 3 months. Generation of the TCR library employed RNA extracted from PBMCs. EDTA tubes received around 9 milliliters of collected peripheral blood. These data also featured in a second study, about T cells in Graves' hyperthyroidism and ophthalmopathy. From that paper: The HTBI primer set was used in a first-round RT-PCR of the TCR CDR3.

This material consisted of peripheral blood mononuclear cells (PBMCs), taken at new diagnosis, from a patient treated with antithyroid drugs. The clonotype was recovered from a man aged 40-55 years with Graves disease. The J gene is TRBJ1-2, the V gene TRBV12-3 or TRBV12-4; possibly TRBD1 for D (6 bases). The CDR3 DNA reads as TGTGCCAGCAGTTCGGACAGCCAACCACATGGCTACACCTTC. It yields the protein CASSSDSQPHGYTF.